This T cell receptor (beta chain) was obtained from a study of blood T cell repertoires in COVID-19. The protocol was immunoSEQ multiplex PCR, while the TCRdb copy is restricted to in-frame clones and leaves out a portion. This sample has 200,000 to 300,000 clones; about nine tenths occur once, and the top ten carry 3.5% to 4.5%. The V end lost 6 bases, the J end lost 5 bases, and 14 bases lay between the germline ends. Germline V CDR1 and CDR2: WSHSY, SAAADI. The CDR3 extends over 14 amino acids. The receptor was isolated from a woman aged 35 to 49 with acute or convalescent COVID-19. The chain links TRBV10-2 to TRBJ2-1, with D possibly matching TRBD1 (5 bases). Specimen: peripheral blood. The DNA of the CDR3 is TGCGCCAGCAGGCTCCGGACAAATAACAATGAGCAGTTCTTC. This encodes CASRLRTNNNEQFF.